The 25 T cell receptor beta chains in this list originate from one sample, sequenced in a study of regulatory T cells in long-lasting Graves disease. Construction of the TCR beta libraries employed iRepertoire HTBI primers in conjunction with Arm-PCR of CDR3 regions. Each CDR3 protein is one row after TCRdb ran MiXCR on the multiplex PCR reads. Among 500,000 or so distinct CDR3 sequences listed, 12% to 15% were seen once. Time point indicated: newly diagnosed GD, antithyroid drugs for less than 3 months. PBMCs provided the RNA from which the TCR library was made. The same sample was also used in a study of T cells in Graves' hyperthyroidism and ophthalmopathy.

Sequenced here: peripheral blood mononuclear cells (PBMCs), sampled at new diagnosis, from a patient treated with antithyroid drugs. The receptors here all came from a woman aged 45-59 years with Graves disease.

There are many counts of this clonotype. V is TRBV18 and J is TRBJ2-1, with 10 positions matching TRBD2. Germline V lookup: CDR1 KGHSH, CDR2 LQKENI. This CDR3 is 15 amino acids long. With V trimmed by 5 bases and J by 4 bases, 5 bases remained unmatched. The CDR3, as DNA: TGTGCCAGCTCATCCGGGACTAGCGTGTACAATGAGCAGTTCTTC. As protein: CASSSGTSVYNEQFF.

This clonotype came up many times. The chain links TRBV29-1 to TRBJ1-1; possible D gene TRBD1, 6 bases. V lost 6 bases and J lost 7, with 18 bases in between. Germline V lookup: CDR1 SQVTM, CDR2 ANQGSEA. There are 13 residues in the CDR3. CDR3 region: CSVRGQSTLEAFF. The CDR3 DNA follows: TGCAGCGTCCGAGGACAGTCGACCCTTGAAGCTTTCTTT.

Many counts were recorded for this clonotype. The chain combines TRBV28 with TRBJ1-5, with D unresolved. The ends were cut back, 5 bases at V and 2 bases at J, with 19 bases in the middle. CDR3 size: 17 residues. Germline V gene sequence: CDR1 MDHEN, CDR2 SYDVKM. The CDR3 coding sequence is TGTGCCAGCAGTCAAACCGGTCGGTTTCTTGGCAATCAGCCCCAGCATTTT. It is translated as CASSQTGRFLGNQPQHF.

This clonotype was detected ten times or more. The chain joins TRBV5-8 to TRBJ1-1, with 10 positions matching TRBD1. Germline lookup yields CDR1 SGHTS and CDR2 YDEGEE. V shed 6 bases, J shed 5 bases, and the junction held 4 bases outside the gene matches. The CDR3 loop spans 13 amino acids. For the CDR3, the DNA is TGTGCCAGCACCTCGGACAGGGGGACTGAAGCTTTCTTT. Translating it yields CASTSDRGTEAFF. The variable domain in full, completed from reference TRBV5-8 and TRBJ1-1, reads EAGVTQSPTHLIKTRGQQATLRCSPISGHTSVYWYQQALGLGLQFLLWYDEGEERNRGNFPPRFSGRQFPNYSSELNVNALELEDSALYLCASTSDRGTEAFFGQGTRLTVV.

There are many counts of this clonotype. The rearrangement uses TRBV12-3 or TRBV12-4 and TRBJ2-7; D not certain. The CDR3 sequence is 13 residues long. V lost 5 bases to trimming and J lost 3 bases, with 11 bases between them. The CDR3 DNA sequence: TGTGCCAGCAGTATAGGGCCAGACTACGAGCAGTACTTC. Translation gives CASSIGPDYEQYF.

J is TRBJ2-1 and V is TRBV27; D may match TRBD1 or TRBD2 (6 bases each). The CDR3 has 16 amino acids. The V and J ends lost 8 bases and 4 bases respectively, with 21 bases between them. From germline, CDR1 is MNHEY and CDR2 SMNVEV (reference sequence). The CDR3 DNA follows: TGTGCCAGCGTCGAGGGGCGGGACAAGCCTTACAATGAGCAGTTCTTC. This codes for CASVEGRDKPYNEQFF.

This chain connects TRBV7-9 to TRBJ2-2; D may be TRBD1 or TRBD2 (5 bases each). Germline V gene lookup returns CDR1 SEHNR and CDR2 FQNEAQ (reference sequence). This CDR3 contains 15 residues. V was clipped by 6 bases and J by 3 bases, with 14 bases between them. The CDR3 here is CASRATGTDTGELFF. The CDR3 nucleotides are TGTGCCAGCAGAGCTACCGGGACCGACACCGGGGAGCTGTTTTTT.

This clonotype was picked up a small number of times. This chain joins TRBV28 and TRBJ1-6; TRBD1 aligns across 7 bases. Losses at the gene ends were 1 base for V and 7 bases for J; bases not matched to a gene: 10. The CDR3 is 17 residues long. Germline V gives CDR1 MDHEN, CDR2 SYDVKM. The CDR3 region has the DNA TGTGCCAGCAGTTTATCCGCTTCCGGGACAGAGAATTCACCCCTCCACTTT. Amino acids: CASSLSASGTENSPLHF.

This clonotype has a count of ten or more. The chain has TRBV5-6 and TRBJ2-1, with 12 bases lining up with TRBD2. The germline V gene has CDR1 SGHDT and CDR2 YYEEEE. Losses at the gene ends were 2 bases for V and 1 base for J; bases not matched to a gene: 1. CDR3 length: 16 amino acids. The CDR3 region has the DNA TGTGCCAGCAGCTTACTAGCGGGAGGTTCCTACAATGAGCAGTTCTTC. Translated, it gives CASSLLAGGSYNEQFF.

The chain carries TRBV5-4 and TRBJ2-6; 8 bases line up with TRBD2. V lost 3 bases, J lost 2 bases, and 10 bases stayed unmatched. This CDR3 contains 18 residues. The V gene's germline CDR1 is SGHNT and CDR2 YYREEE (reference sequence). The CDR3 DNA is TGTGCCAGCAGCTATCCGGGGGGGACTCGGACTGGGGCCAACGTCCTGACTTTC. Amino acids: CASSYPGGTRTGANVLTF.

A few counts support this clonotype. The V call is TRBV5-5, the J call TRBJ1-3; 10 nucleotides match TRBD1. The ends lost 4 bases at V and 0 bases at J; junction bases unmatched: 7. This CDR3 has 17 residues. The germline CDR1 and CDR2 sequences are SGHKS and YYEKEE (reference sequence). In nucleotides, the CDR3 is TGTGCCAGCAGCCTGACAGGGGGCCAATACTCTGGAAACACCATATATTTT. Translated: CASSLTGGQYSGNTIYF.

This clonotype was detected a few times. CDR3 sequence: CSVEVRPPGRSSYEQYF. In DNA form, the CDR3 reads TGCAGCGTTGAAGTAAGGCCTCCGGGGCGTAGCTCCTACGAGCAGTACTTC. V usage is TRBV29-1 and J usage is TRBJ2-7; the D call may be TRBD1 or TRBD2 (5 bases each). Trimming took off 1 base at V and 0 bases at J, with 19 bases between the two ends. The CDR3 has 17 residues. Germline V gene lookup returns CDR1 SQVTM and CDR2 ANQGSEA.

The chain has TRBV12-3 or TRBV12-4 and TRBJ1-2, with D maybe TRBD1 (6 bases). CDR3 length equals 12 residues. V gave up 11 bases and J gave up 8 bases, with 18 bases separating them. DNA for the CDR3: TGTGCCTCCTACTACAGGGTTCGAGGCTACACCTTC. Translating gives CASYYRVRGYTF.

The rearrangement uses TRBV5-1 and TRBJ2-5; 8 positions match TRBD1. The CDR3 loop spans 15 amino acids. The trim removed 2 bases at V and 4 bases at J, leaving 7 bases unmatched. The germline CDR1 and CDR2 sequences are SGHRS and YFSETQ. CDR3 region: CASSFNQGARETQYF. The CDR3 DNA sequence: TGCGCCAGCAGCTTCAATCAGGGGGCGCGAGAGACCCAGTACTTC.

This clonotype was seen ten or more times. The gene calls are TRBV29-1 and TRBJ2-3, with 7 positions matching TRBD1. V trimming: 7 bases; J trimming: 3 bases; junction bases outside the gene matches: 10. This CDR3 is 14 amino acids long. Germline CDR1 SQVTM, CDR2 ANQGSEA. This CDR3 is CSDAGQVGTDTQYF. CDR3 bases: TGCAGCGACGCCGGACAGGTTGGGACAGATACGCAGTATTTT.

This clonotype was seen ten or more times. The chain links TRBV28 to TRBJ1-5; 7 positions match TRBD1. The germline V gene encodes CDR1 MDHEN and CDR2 SYDVKM. The CDR3 loop spans 17 amino acids. V lost 6 bases and J lost 3; bases outside the gene matches: 14. The CDR3 loop reads CASRTPISRGLNQPQHF. Here the CDR3 DNA reads TGTGCCAGCAGAACTCCCATATCAAGGGGGCTCAATCAGCCCCAGCATTTT.

The chain is built from TRBV3-1 and TRBJ2-7, with D tentatively TRBD1 (5 bases). V shed 1 base and J shed 5 bases, with 15 bases lying between them. This CDR3 spans 15 amino acids. In germline, CDR1 is LGHDT, CDR2 YNNKEL (reference sequence). The CDR3 protein is CASSQGLGQFNEQYF. DNA of the CDR3: TGTGCCAGCAGCCAAGGCTTGGGGCAGTTCAACGAGCAGTACTTC.

This clonotype was picked up many times. The chain uses TRBV2 and TRBJ2-3; D is uncertain. CDR3 length: 16 residues. Germline V gene lookup returns CDR1 SNHLY and CDR2 FYNNEI. V lost 3 bases, J lost 8 bases, and 21 bases lay in between. DNA for the CDR3: TGTGCCAGCAGTGAGGGCCAAACGGCCCTCTGGGCTACGCAGTATTTT. Translation: CASSEGQTALWATQYF.

CDR3 amino acids: CATSDPQGATGELFF. The CDR3 coding sequence is TGTGCCACCAGTGACCCACAGGGGGCGACCGGGGAGCTGTTTTTT. The chain recombines TRBV24-1 with TRBJ2-2; 9 positions agree with TRBD1. Germline V gives CDR1 KGHDR, CDR2 SFDVKD. The CDR3 covers 15 residues. The J segment lost 5 bases and the V segment lost 4 bases, leaving 4 bases of the junction unmatched.

The table lists this clonotype with many counts. The chain links TRBV10-3 to TRBJ2-7; TRBD1 agrees at 8 bases. Germline values: CDR1 ENHRY, CDR2 SYGVKD. J lost 3 bases, V lost 0 bases, and 10 bases had no gene match. The CDR3 consists of 17 residues. In DNA form, the CDR3 reads TGTGCCATCAGTGAGTCGGTTGGGCAGGGGGCTGGCTACGAGCAGTACTTC. This encodes CAISESVGQGAGYEQYF.

The V gene is TRBV5-6, the J gene TRBJ2-7; 8 nucleotides match TRBD2. The CDR3 has 13 amino acids. V lost 2 bases, J lost 6 bases, and 4 bases stayed unmatched. CDR1 and CDR2 (germline): SGHDT, YYEEEE. The CDR3 spells CASSLAGDIEQYF. CDR3 in DNA: TGTGCCAGCAGCTTAGCGGGAGACATCGAGCAGTACTTC.

This clonotype was picked up a small number of times. J is TRBJ1-1 and V is TRBV5-1; TRBD1 matches 8 bases. V dropped 0 bases and J dropped 8; count of bases not matched to a gene: 6. The CDR3 runs 14 residues. Germline values: CDR1 SGHRS, CDR2 YFSETQ. CDR3 bases: TGCGCCAGCAGCTTGGTGGGACAGGTCGGAGAAGCTTTCTTT. Translation gives CASSLVGQVGEAFF.

The gene calls are TRBV18 and TRBJ1-2; D unclear. The CDR3 loop spans 15 amino acids. V lost 1 base, J lost 3 bases, and 12 bases lay in between. The germline gives CDR1 KGHSH, CDR2 LQKENI. CDR3 residues: CASSPQGSLHYGYTF. CDR3 bases: TGTGCCAGCTCACCACAGGGCAGTCTCCACTATGGCTACACCTTC.

This clonotype was counted at least ten times. The V gene is TRBV2, the J gene TRBJ1-5, with D unresolved. The CDR3 has 15 residues. Germline assignment: CDR1 SNHLY and CDR2 FYNNEI. Trimming shortened V by 1 base and J by 4 bases, and 11 bases separated the two germline ends. CDR3 sequence reads: CASSEGSLGNQPQHF. CDR3 DNA: TGTGCCAGCAGTGAAGGTTCCCTGGGTAATCAGCCCCAGCATTTT. Using reference TRBV2 and TRBJ1-5 for the parts outside the CDR3, the full variable domain is EPEVTQTPSHQVTQMGQEVILRCVPISNHLYFYWYRQILGQKVEFLVSFYNNEISEKSEIFDDQFSVERPDGSNFTLKIRSTKLEDSAMYFCASSEGSLGNQPQHFGDGTRLSIL.

The rearrangement uses TRBV2 and TRBJ2-6; D might be TRBD1 (6 bases). Per germline, CDR1 SNHLY and CDR2 FYNNEI. V was trimmed by 6 bases and J by 4 bases, leaving 13 bases between them. This CDR3 comprises 15 residues. In nucleotides, the CDR3 is TGTGCCAGCAGCGGACAGTTGTCCGGGGCCAACGTCCTGACTTTC. Translated, it gives CASSGQLSGANVLTF. Filled out from reference TRBV2 and TRBJ2-6, the complete variable domain reads EPEVTQTPSHQVTQMGQEVILRCVPISNHLYFYWYRQILGQKVEFLVSFYNNEISEKSEIFDDQFSVERPDGSNFTLKIRSTKLEDSAMYFCASSGQLSGANVLTFGAGSRLTVL.